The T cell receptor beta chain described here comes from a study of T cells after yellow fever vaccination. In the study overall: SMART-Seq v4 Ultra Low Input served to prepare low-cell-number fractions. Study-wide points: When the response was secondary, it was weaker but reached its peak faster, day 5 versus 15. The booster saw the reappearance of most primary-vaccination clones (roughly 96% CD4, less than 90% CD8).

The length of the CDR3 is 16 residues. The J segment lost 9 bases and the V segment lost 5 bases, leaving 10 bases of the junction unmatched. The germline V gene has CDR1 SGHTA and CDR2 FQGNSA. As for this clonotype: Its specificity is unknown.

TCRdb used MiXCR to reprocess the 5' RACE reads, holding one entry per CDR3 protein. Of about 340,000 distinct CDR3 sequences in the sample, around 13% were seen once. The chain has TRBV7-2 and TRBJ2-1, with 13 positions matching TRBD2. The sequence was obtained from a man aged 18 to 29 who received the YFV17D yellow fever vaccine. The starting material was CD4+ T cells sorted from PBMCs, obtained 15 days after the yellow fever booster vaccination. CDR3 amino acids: CASSLLLAGGLSEQFF. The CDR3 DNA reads TGTGCCAGCAGCCTCCTACTAGCGGGGGGGCTAAGTGAGCAGTTCTTC.